The 6 T cell receptor beta chains below were found in one sample sequenced in a study of Tregs in tolerant kidney transplant recipients. The method was immunoSEQ multiplex PCR; TCRdb's version includes in-frame clones alone and lacks a portion of them. The data contain 80,000 to 90,000 clones, roughly nine tenths of them singletons. Sequencing was carried out using CD8+ T cells from blood. The source is a human donor in good health.

The chain carries TRBV6-5 and TRBJ2-3; D is perhaps TRBD1 (5 bases). Germline V gives CDR1 MNHEY, CDR2 SVGAGI. The CDR3 covers 14 residues. Trimming removed 2 bases at V and 4 bases at J, with 10 bases between. The DNA of the CDR3 is TGTGCCAGCAGTTACCCGGAACAGGCAGATACGCAGTATTTT. Protein sequence: CASSYPEQADTQYF.

The V call is TRBV6-5, the J call TRBJ2-5; D is ambiguous. CDR3 length: 13 amino acids. Germline V gives CDR1 MNHEY, CDR2 SVGAGI. Trimming cost V 8 bases and J 5 bases, with 15 bases left between them. The CDR3 coding sequence is TGTGCCAGCGAAAGTTCGGGTTCGGAGACCCAGTACTTC. This encodes CASESSGSETQYF.

This clone has a handful of counts. The rearrangement links TRBV27 to TRBJ1-5; TRBD1 might be the D (6 bases). V lost 8 bases and J 1 base, leaving 12 bases between the germline ends. The germline V gene encodes CDR1 MNHEY and CDR2 SMNVEV (reference sequence). This CDR3 is 14 amino acids long. CDR3 region: CASSDDRSNQPQHF. The CDR3 DNA sequence: TGTGCCAGCTCCGACGACAGGAGCAATCAGCCCCAGCATTTT.

This rearrangement joins TRBV7-9 to TRBJ2-2, with D possibly TRBD1 on 6 matching bases. Germline assignment: CDR1 SEHNR and CDR2 FQNEAQ (reference sequence). This CDR3 is 16 amino acids long. The V gene lost 7 bases and the J gene lost 0 bases, with 15 bases spanning the gap. DNA for the CDR3: TGTGCCAGCACCACGTTGGGGGCGGCGAACACCGGGGAGCTGTTTTTT. Translated, it gives CASTTLGAANTGELFF.

CDR3 in DNA: TGTGCCAGCAGCCCGCTGCTGACCTACGAGCAGTACTTC. Translating it yields CASSPLLTYEQYF. The rearrangement uses TRBV6-1 and TRBJ2-7, with unresolved D. Between the trimmed V and J ends, which lost 6 bases and 2 bases, there was a span of 11 bases. Germline CDR1 reads MNHNS; CDR2 reads SASEGT. The CDR3 runs 13 residues.

The V call is TRBV5-8, the J call TRBJ2-7; D unresolved. CDR3 size: 10 residues. V was clipped by 4 bases and J by 4 bases, with 3 bases between them. Germline V lookup: CDR1 SGHTS, CDR2 YDEGEE. CDR3 bases: TGTGCCAGCAGCGTTTACGAGCAGTACTTC. This gives the protein CASSVYEQYF.